This is a list of T cell receptor beta chains from one sample in a study of regulatory T cells in long-lasting Graves disease. TCRdb reprocessed the multiplex PCR reads with MiXCR, giving one entry per CDR3 protein. The data contain about 440,000 distinct CDR3 sequences, roughly 15% of them singletons. This sample was shared with a second study, whose subject was T cells in Graves' hyperthyroidism and ophthalmopathy.

The sample here was peripheral blood mononuclear cells (PBMCs), taken at new diagnosis, from a patient treated with antithyroid drugs. The source is a woman in her 30s with Graves disease. CDR3s include the opening cysteine and the closing phenylalanine or tryptophan. A D gene is named only where the DNA matches it firmly. Not every row has a clone size; where given, it reads once, few, many or a size class.

>TRBV29-1|many|TRBD2|TRBJ2-7
CSVEDPGLDEQYF
TGCAGCGTTGAAGACCCGGGACTAGACGAGCAGTACTTC
>TRBV20-1|many|TRBD2|TRBJ2-7
CSAPDPGLAGGVSYEQYF
TGCAGTGCGCCCGACCCCGGACTAGCGGGAGGGGTCTCCTACGAGCAGTACTTC
>TRBV24-1|few|TRBD2|TRBJ2-3
CATSDYPGTSGSTDTQYF
TGTGCCACCAGTGACTATCCCGGGACTAGCGGGAGCACAGATACGCAGTATTTT
>TRBV24-1|NA|NA|TRBJ1-2
CATSETYSDRYTF
TGTGCCACCAGTGAAACCTACAGCGACCGCTACACCTTC
>TRBV11-3|many|NA|TRBJ2-4
CASSLEGNIQYF
TGTGCCAGCAGCTTAGAGGGGAACATTCAGTACTTC
>TRBV3-1|many|NA|TRBJ2-3
CASSHQLFTDTQYF
TGTGCCAGCAGCCACCAACTATTCACAGATACGCAGTATTTT
>TRBV5-6|few|NA|TRBJ1-5
CASSTTTQGNSNQPQHF
TGTGCCAGCAGCACCACTACCCAGGGAAATAGCAATCAGCCCCAGCATTTT
>TRBV11-1|NA|NA|TRBJ1-4
CASSKSGSEKLFF
TGTGCCAGCAGCAAGAGCGGGAGTGAAAAACTGTTTTTT
>TRBV18|NA|TRBD1|TRBJ2-3
CASSPAGQGGSDTQYF
TGTGCCAGCTCACCAGCGGGACAGGGTGGGTCAGATACGCAGTATTTT
>TRBV20-1|many|NA|TRBJ2-7
CSASFGTDSYEQYF
TGCAGTGCTAGTTTCGGGACCGATTCCTACGAGCAGTACTTC
>TRBV28|NA|NA|TRBJ1-3
CASSLVQGAGNTIYF
TGTGCCAGCAGTTTGGTACAGGGAGCTGGAAACACCATATATTTT
>TRBV6-2/TRBV6-3|many|TRBD1|TRBJ1-1
CASSYSPGQGGPEAFF
TGTGCCAGCAGTTACTCTCCGGGACAGGGAGGGCCTGAAGCTTTCTTT
>TRBV13|many|NA|TRBJ2-1
CASSPSWGKNEQFF
TGTGCCAGCAGCCCCTCCTGGGGGAAAAATGAGCAGTTCTTC
>TRBV6-5|many|NA|TRBJ1-1
CASSYSVQGGTEAFF
TGTGCCAGCAGTTACTCGGTGCAGGGAGGAACTGAAGCTTTCTTT
>TRBV20-1|few|TRBD1|TRBJ2-2
CSGTTGGTGELFF
TGCAGTGGTACGACAGGGGGCACCGGGGAGCTGTTTTTT
>TRBV7-9|few|NA|TRBJ2-1
CASSLTGDLYNEQFF
TGTGCCAGCAGCTTAACGGGAGACCTATACAATGAGCAGTTCTTC
>TRBV27|NA|TRBD2|TRBJ2-7
CASSTTRAGGNYEQYF
TGTGCCAGCAGTACGACTAGAGCGGGGGGGAACTACGAGCAGTACTTC
>TRBV25-1|few|NA|TRBJ2-1
CASSEFGEQFF
TGTGCCAGCAGTGAATTTGGTGAGCAGTTCTTC
>TRBV6-5|many|TRBD2|TRBJ2-7
CASSSLAEHSLGQYF
TGTGCCAGCAGTTCGCTAGCGGAGCACTCCCTGGGGCAGTACTTC
>TRBV12-3/TRBV12-4|NA|NA|TRBJ2-5
CASSEAGLVETQYF
TGTGCCAGCAGTGAGGCGGGCTTAGTGGAGACCCAGTACTTC
>TRBV6-1|NA|NA|TRBJ2-1
CASKHLRSYNEQFF
TGTGCCAGCAAACATCTTCGCTCCTACAATGAGCAGTTCTTC
>TRBV27|few|NA|TRBJ1-4
CASSWSGKLFF
TGTGCCAGCAGTTGGTCGGGAAAACTGTTTTTT
>TRBV6-1|many|NA|TRBJ2-7
CASSVHGSSYEQYF
TGTGCCAGCAGTGTCCACGGAAGCTCCTACGAGCAGTACTTC
>TRBV30|NA|NA|TRBJ1-5
CAWKNQGGGNQPRHF
TGTGCCTGGAAGAACCAGGGCGGGGGCAATCAGCCCCGGCATTTT
>TRBV6-1|few|NA|TRBJ1-3
CASTTGNTIYF
TGTGCCAGCACTACTGGAAACACCATATATTTT
>TRBV3-1|many|NA|TRBJ2-1
CASSPAPGGPRQRSEQFF
TGTGCCAGCAGCCCAGCCCCCGGGGGGCCGAGGCAGAGGTCTGAGCAGTTCTTC
>TRBV12-3/TRBV12-4|many|NA|TRBJ2-1
CASNVDHTYNEQFF
TGTGCCAGCAACGTTGACCATACCTACAATGAGCAGTTCTTC
>TRBV20-1|many|NA|TRBJ2-3
CSAREILAPSDTQYF
TGCAGTGCTAGGGAAATACTAGCCCCCTCGGATACGCAGTATTTT
>TRBV18|many|TRBD2|TRBJ2-1
CASSPYVAGENNEQFF
TGTGCCAGCTCACCGTACGTAGCGGGAGAGAACAATGAGCAGTTCTTC
>TRBV11-2|many|TRBD1|TRBJ2-7
CASSLLPGTGFSEQYF
TGTGCCAGCAGCTTACTGCCCGGGACAGGGTTCTCCGAGCAGTACTTC
>TRBV28|many|NA|TRBJ1-1
CASRTGRGQYTEAFF
TGTGCCAGCAGGACAGGCAGGGGCCAATACACTGAAGCTTTCTTT
>TRBV29-1|NA|TRBD1|TRBJ2-2
CSVYGTGDNTGELFF
TGCAGCGTTTACGGGACAGGAGATAACACCGGGGAGCTGTTTTTT
>TRBV20-1|few|TRBD2|TRBJ2-5
CSARSSGRVETQYF
TGCAGTGCTAGATCTAGCGGGAGGGTGGAGACCCAGTACTTC
>TRBV28|many|NA|TRBJ2-2
CAGSKWSTGELFF
TGTGCCGGGAGCAAGTGGAGTACCGGGGAGCTGTTTTTT
>TRBV4-1|NA|NA|TRBJ2-7
CASSPVEGVYEQYF
TGCGCCAGCAGCCCCGTGGAAGGGGTCTACGAGCAGTACTTC
>TRBV14|few|NA|TRBJ2-1
CASSQRGFSYNEQFF
TGTGCCAGCAGCCAACGGGGGTTCTCCTACAATGAGCAGTTCTTC
>TRBV6-5|many|NA|TRBJ2-7
CASSFTVKNPVYEQYF
TGTGCCAGCAGTTTTACAGTGAAGAATCCGGTCTACGAGCAGTACTTC
>TRBV6-1|many|TRBD1|TRBJ2-7
CASRRTGTYEQYF
TGTGCCAGCAGGCGGACAGGGACCTACGAGCAGTACTTC
>TRBV11-1|many|NA|TRBJ1-1
CASSLVIQGGTEAFF
TGTGCCAGCAGCTTAGTCATTCAGGGAGGGACTGAAGCTTTCTTT
>TRBV28|many|TRBD1|TRBJ1-2
CASSLTNRGGYTF
TGTGCCAGCAGTTTAACCAACAGGGGTGGCTACACCTTC
>TRBV19|few|NA|TRBJ1-2
CAVSAGSVDGYTF
TGTGCCGTTTCTGCAGGAAGCGTAGATGGCTACACCTTC
>TRBV18|many|NA|TRBJ2-7
CASSPAGTGQDLYF
TGTGCCAGCTCACCGGCAGGGACGGGGCAAGATCTGTACTTC